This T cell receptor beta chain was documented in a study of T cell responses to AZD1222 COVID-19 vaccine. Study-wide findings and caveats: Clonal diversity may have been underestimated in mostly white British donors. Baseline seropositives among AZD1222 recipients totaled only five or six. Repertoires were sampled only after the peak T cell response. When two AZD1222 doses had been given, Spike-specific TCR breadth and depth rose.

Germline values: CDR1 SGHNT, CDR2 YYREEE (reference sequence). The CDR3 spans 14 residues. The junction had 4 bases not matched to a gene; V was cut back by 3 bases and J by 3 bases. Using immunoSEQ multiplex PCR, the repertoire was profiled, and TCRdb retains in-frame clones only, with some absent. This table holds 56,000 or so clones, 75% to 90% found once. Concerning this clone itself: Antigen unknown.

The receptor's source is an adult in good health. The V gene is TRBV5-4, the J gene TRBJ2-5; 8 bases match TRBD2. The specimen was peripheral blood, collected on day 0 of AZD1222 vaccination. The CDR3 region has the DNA TGTGCCAGCAGCTCTTTAGCGGGGAAAGAGACCCAGTACTTC. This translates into CASSSLAGKETQYF.